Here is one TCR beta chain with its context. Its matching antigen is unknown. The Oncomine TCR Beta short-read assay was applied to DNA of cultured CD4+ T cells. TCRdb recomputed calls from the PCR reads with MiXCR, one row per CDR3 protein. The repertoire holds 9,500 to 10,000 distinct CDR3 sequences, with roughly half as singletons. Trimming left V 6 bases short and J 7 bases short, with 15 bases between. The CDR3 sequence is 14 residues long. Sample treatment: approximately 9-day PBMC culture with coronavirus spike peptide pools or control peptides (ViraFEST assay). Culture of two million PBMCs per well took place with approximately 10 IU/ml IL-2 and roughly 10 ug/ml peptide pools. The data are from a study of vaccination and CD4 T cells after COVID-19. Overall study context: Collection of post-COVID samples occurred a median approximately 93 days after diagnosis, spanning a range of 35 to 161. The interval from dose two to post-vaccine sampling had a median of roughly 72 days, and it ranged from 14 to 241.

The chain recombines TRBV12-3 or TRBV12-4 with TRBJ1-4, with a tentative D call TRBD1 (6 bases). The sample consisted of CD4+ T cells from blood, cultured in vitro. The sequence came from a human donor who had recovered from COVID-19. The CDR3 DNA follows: TGTGCCAGCAGAAAACTCGGACAGCCTGAAAAACTGTTTTTT. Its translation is CASRKLGQPEKLFF.